This T cell receptor (beta chain) was observed in a study of blood T cell repertoires in COVID-19. On the study more broadly: Material from acute and convalescent COVID-19 was sourced from the United States, Italy and Spain. Nucleic acid was either cDNA or gDNA, and it came from T cells, B-cell-depleted T cells, or PBMCs.

One Seattle source followed patients from active infection through their disease course. In germline, CDR1 is SQVTM, CDR2 ANQGSEA. Trimming removed 0 bases at V and 0 bases at J, with 6 bases between. The CDR3 runs 13 residues. Per the study methods: Using reference gene primer amplification, nucleated cell counts were estimated. TCRdb's copy holds only in-frame clones and misses some; the assay was immunoSEQ multiplex PCR. V and J calls and clone size follow that table, whereas D and trimming were derived from the DNA. The sample includes roughly 150,000 clones, roughly 81% of them seen just once. The sample consisted of peripheral blood. The source of this sequence is a woman in her forties or fifties with COVID-19, enrolled during active disease. The chain uses TRBV29-1 and TRBJ2-7; no reliable D call. This CDR3 is CSVEDYSSYEQYF. CDR3 DNA: TGCAGCGTTGAAGATTACAGCTCCTACGAGCAGTACTTC.